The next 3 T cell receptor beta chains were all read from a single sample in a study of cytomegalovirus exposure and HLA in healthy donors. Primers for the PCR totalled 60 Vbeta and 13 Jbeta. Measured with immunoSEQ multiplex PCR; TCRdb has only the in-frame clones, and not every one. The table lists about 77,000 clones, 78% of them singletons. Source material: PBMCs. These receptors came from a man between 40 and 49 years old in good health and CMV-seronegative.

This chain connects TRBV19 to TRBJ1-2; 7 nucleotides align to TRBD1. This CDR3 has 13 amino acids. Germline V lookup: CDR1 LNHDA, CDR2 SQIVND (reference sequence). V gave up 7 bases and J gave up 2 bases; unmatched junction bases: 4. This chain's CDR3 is CASKPGQNYGYTF. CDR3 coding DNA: TGTGCCAGTAAACCGGGACAGAACTATGGCTACACCTTC.

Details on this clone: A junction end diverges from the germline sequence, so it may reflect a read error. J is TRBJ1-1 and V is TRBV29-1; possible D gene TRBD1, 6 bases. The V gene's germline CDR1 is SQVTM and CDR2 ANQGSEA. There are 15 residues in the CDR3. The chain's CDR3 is CSVEGLSDSHTQAFF. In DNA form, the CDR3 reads TGCAGCGTTGAAGGTCTCTCGGACAGTCACACTCAAGCTTTCTTT.

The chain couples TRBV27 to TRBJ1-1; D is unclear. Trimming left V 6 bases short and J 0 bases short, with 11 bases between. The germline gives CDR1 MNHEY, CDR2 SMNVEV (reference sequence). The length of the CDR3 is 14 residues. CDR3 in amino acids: CASSDHQVNTEAFF. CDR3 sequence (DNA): TGTGCCAGCAGCGACCATCAGGTGAACACTGAAGCTTTCTTT.